This T cell receptor (beta chain) was observed in a study of cytomegalovirus exposure and HLA in healthy donors. V was clipped by 8 bases and J by 7 bases, with 11 bases between them. Germline V CDR1 and CDR2: MDHEN, SYDVKM. This CDR3 comprises 12 residues. The repertoire was sequenced with immunoSEQ multiplex PCR; TCRdb's copy has only in-frame clones and lacks some. The sample has 95,000 to 150,000 clones; about 94% are singletons. Sample: PBMCs. The sequence was collected from a young woman in good health and CMV-seronegative. The V and J genes are TRBV28 and TRBJ1-4; D gene ambiguous. The CDR3 loop is CASHNSVEKLFF. CDR3 sequence (DNA): TGTGCCAGCCATAATTCGGTTGAAAAACTGTTTTTT. Full variable domain (outside the CDR3, taken from reference TRBV28 and TRBJ1-4): DVKVTQSSRYLVKRTGEKVFLECVQDMDHENMFWYRQDPGLGLRLIYFSYDVKMKEKGDIPEGYSVSREKKERFSLILESASTNQTSMYLCASHNSVEKLFFGSGTQLSVL.